The present T cell receptor (beta chain) was sequenced within a study of blood T cell repertoires in COVID-19. Study-level information: Some COVID-19 samples were acute and others convalescent; all came from the United States, Italy and Spain. The analysed material was cDNA or gDNA that came from T cells, B-cell-depleted T cells, or PBMCs.

In the source study's methods: How many nucleated cells were present was estimated from reference gene primer amplification. Produced via immunoSEQ multiplex PCR; TCRdb's table is partial and in-frame only. The DNA was the basis for D and trimming; V, J and clone size are from that table. The sample has about 170,000 clones; approximately 90% are singletons. In germline, CDR1 is MNHEY, CDR2 SVGAGI. CDR3 size: 12 residues. Trimming shortened V by 6 bases and J by 1 base, and 6 bases separated the two germline ends. This clone was seen once. It was during active infection that Seattle patients were enrolled and then longitudinally followed.

This TCR was recovered from a man aged 18 to 29 with COVID-19, enrolled during active disease. V usage is TRBV6-5 and J usage is TRBJ1-1, with D uncertain. The sequencing sample was made of peripheral blood. The CDR3, as DNA: TGTGCCAGCAGGACAACGAACACTGAAGCTTTCTTT. Its protein is CASRTTNTEAFF.